This paragraph reports one T cell receptor (beta chain). Antigen specificity is unknown. The data derive from a study of shared clonotypes between healthy human individuals. The wider study: Each donor's CD8 memory used one plate, CD8 naive two, each CD4 subset three. Study-level points and caveats: Some naive CD4 clonotypes, about 5.5%, turned up in common across four donors.

Assay execution proceeded at the deep level. Generated by immunoSEQ multiplex PCR, the TCRdb table keeps only in-frame clones and is missing some. The sample includes some 240,000 clones, 65% of them seen just once. From germline, CDR1 is LNHNV and CDR2 YYDKDF (reference sequence). Trimming stripped 0 bases from V and 8 bases from J, with 13 bases between. The CDR3 contains 14 residues. Source material: memory CD4+ T cells sorted from blood. Subset denoted: CD45RA-negative fraction. The source of this sequence is a man aged 30-40 years in good health. The chain employs TRBV15 and TRBJ1-2; D gene ambiguous. The CDR3 here is CATSRDGRGGGYTF. CDR3 DNA: TGTGCCACCAGCAGAGATGGTAGAGGAGGGGGCTACACCTTC.